This TCR beta chain was identified in a study of control samples from healthy donors and cancer patients. The table came from immunoSEQ multiplex PCR; TCRdb's copy has only in-frame clones and leaves some out. Among about 190,000 clones, about 90% were seen once, and the ten largest hold 1.5% to 2%. The CDR3 covers 14 residues. Germline V gene sequence: CDR1 SNHLY, CDR2 FYNNEI. Trimming took 7 bases from V and 0 from J, leaving 7 bases between them. What was sequenced was blood. This receptor was taken from a young man in good health. The rearrangement uses TRBV2 and TRBJ2-6; D is unclear. The DNA for the CDR3 is TGTGCCAGCAAAGTAGACTCTGGGGCCAACGTCCTGACTTTC. Translating it yields CASKVDSGANVLTF.